This T cell receptor (beta chain) derives from a study of T cells after yellow fever vaccination. Study-level findings and limits: Most clones from primary vaccination were detected again post-booster (96% CD4, 88% CD8).

This clonotype was observed many times. V was cut by 1 base and J by 5 bases, with 11 bases left in between. This CDR3 has 13 amino acids. Germline CDR1 and CDR2: DFQATT and SNEGSKA (reference sequence). The authors made TCR cDNA by 5'RACE template switching, adding a universal primer site and UMIs. TCRdb called the 5' RACE reads again in MiXCR, with one record for every CDR3 protein. The sample includes 20,000 to 25,000 distinct CDR3 sequences, around 3.3% of them seen just once. The clonotype was recovered from a man in his late teens or twenties who received the YFV17D yellow fever vaccine. The sample here was PBMCs, either bulk or a sorted T-cell subset (CD4+, CD8+, memory, or dextramer-sorted; not recorded which), taken around 45 days after the first yellow fever vaccination. The V call is TRBV20-1, the J call TRBJ2-5; D is undetermined. The CDR3 here is CSARATAWETQYF. The DNA for the CDR3 is TGCAGTGCTAGAGCGACGGCGTGGGAGACCCAGTACTTC.